This is a list of T cell receptor beta chains from one sample in a study of post-analysis software for immune sequencing data. In TCRdb, the PCR reads were re-called with MiXCR into one record per CDR3 protein. The sample consists of over 300,000 distinct CDR3 sequences, roughly 30% of them appearing once. The sample consisted of blood. The receptors come from a girl aged 10 to 17 with multiple sclerosis. Each CDR3 is given with its conserved first and last residue. A D gene is named only where the DNA matches it firmly. Clone size is given for some rows only: seen once, a few or many times, or a class if the clone is expanded.

clone size: few; D gene: TRBD1; V gene: TRBV28; CDR3 length: 16; J gene: TRBJ1-5; CDR3 DNA: TGTGCCAGCAGTTGGAAGACAGGGGTTAGCAATCAGCCCCAGCATTTT; CDR3 protein: CASSWKTGVSNQPQHF
clone size: .; D gene: .; V gene: TRBV5-1; CDR3 length: 14; J gene: TRBJ2-7; CDR3 DNA: TGCGCCAGCAGCTTGGACGCAGGGTCCTACGAGCAGTACTTC; CDR3 protein: CASSLDAGSYEQYF
clone size: .; D gene: .; V gene: TRBV7-2; CDR3 length: 13; J gene: TRBJ1-2; CDR3 DNA: TGTGCCAGCAGCTGGGGGACCATCTATGGCTACACCTTC; CDR3 protein: CASSWGTIYGYTF
clone size: .; D gene: .; V gene: TRBV20-1; CDR3 length: 14; J gene: TRBJ2-5; CDR3 DNA: TGCAGTGCTAGAGTGGCTGGAGCCAGTGAGACCCAGTACTTC; CDR3 protein: CSARVAGASETQYF
clone size: .; D gene: .; V gene: TRBV15; CDR3 length: 14; J gene: TRBJ2-7; CDR3 DNA: TGTGCCACCAGCAGGGACCTCGCCTCCTACGAGCAGTACTTC; CDR3 protein: CATSRDLASYEQYF
clone size: .; D gene: .; V gene: TRBV7-2; CDR3 length: 18; J gene: TRBJ1-1; CDR3 DNA: TGTGCCAGCAGCTTAGATACCCTGAGGGCAGGGGAGAACACTGAAGCTTTCTTT; CDR3 protein: CASSLDTLRAGENTEAFF
clone size: few; D gene: TRBD1; V gene: TRBV6-5; CDR3 length: 16; J gene: TRBJ1-6; CDR3 DNA: TGTGCCAGCAGTTACTCTGGGACAGGGGGAATCTCACCCCTCCACTTT; CDR3 protein: CASSYSGTGGISPLHF
clone size: .; D gene: .; V gene: TRBV6-6; CDR3 length: 15; J gene: TRBJ2-1; CDR3 DNA: TGTGCCGGCAGCCGCACGGGGCTCCGCGGCTATGAGCAGTTCTTC; CDR3 protein: CAGSRTGLRGYEQFF
clone size: .; D gene: .; V gene: TRBV12-3/TRBV12-4; CDR3 length: 15; J gene: TRBJ1-1; CDR3 DNA: TGTGCCAGCAGCCACGGACTTGGGGAGGACACTGAAGCTTTCTTT; CDR3 protein: CASSHGLGEDTEAFF
clone size: once; D gene: .; V gene: TRBV20-1; CDR3 length: 16; J gene: TRBJ2-3; CDR3 DNA: TGCAGTGCTAGCATCTATAGTGGAGTGGTGACAGATACGCAGTATTTT; CDR3 protein: CSASIYSGVVTDTQYF
clone size: .; D gene: .; V gene: TRBV25-1; CDR3 length: 12; J gene: TRBJ2-7; CDR3 DNA: TGTGCCAGCAGTAGTTCCATCTACGAGCAGTACTTC; CDR3 protein: CASSSSIYEQYF
clone size: .; D gene: .; V gene: TRBV7-2; CDR3 length: 13; J gene: TRBJ1-4; CDR3 DNA: TGTGCCAGCAGCACCTACACATTGGAAAAACTGTTTTTT; CDR3 protein: CASSTYTLEKLFF
clone size: few; D gene: .; V gene: TRBV7-3; CDR3 length: 14; J gene: TRBJ2-3; CDR3 DNA: TGTGCCAGCAGCCCCGGGGCAGGCCCAGATACGCAGTATTTT; CDR3 protein: CASSPGAGPDTQYF
clone size: few; D gene: TRBD1; V gene: TRBV18; CDR3 length: 16; J gene: TRBJ1-6; CDR3 DNA: TGTGCCAGCTCAAGAACAGGGGACTCCTATAATTCACCCCTCCACTTT; CDR3 protein: CASSRTGDSYNSPLHF
clone size: few; D gene: .; V gene: TRBV29-1; CDR3 length: 8; J gene: TRBJ2-5; CDR3 DNA: TGCGGAGACGAGACCCAGTACTTC; CDR3 protein: CGDETQYF
clone size: .; D gene: TRBD1; V gene: TRBV30; CDR3 length: 15; J gene: TRBJ1-5; CDR3 DNA: TGTGCCTGGAGTGTAGGGCAGGGGGCCTGGGAGCCCCAGCATTTT; CDR3 protein: CAWSVGQGAWEPQHF
clone size: .; D gene: .; V gene: TRBV4-1; CDR3 length: 13; J gene: TRBJ1-5; CDR3 DNA: TGCGCCAGCAGCCAAGAGGGCGGGTCGCCCCAGCATTTT; CDR3 protein: CASSQEGGSPQHF
clone size: .; D gene: TRBD2; V gene: TRBV28; CDR3 length: 15; J gene: TRBJ2-3; CDR3 DNA: TGTGCCAGCAGTTTGGGTAGCGGGGGTCCAGATACGCAGTATTTT; CDR3 protein: CASSLGSGGPDTQYF
clone size: .; D gene: TRBD2; V gene: TRBV7-3; CDR3 length: 15; J gene: TRBJ2-5; CDR3 DNA: TGTGCCAGCAGCTTAAGTAATAGCGGGGATGAGACCCAGTACTTC; CDR3 protein: CASSLSNSGDETQYF
clone size: few; D gene: .; V gene: TRBV6-2/TRBV6-3; CDR3 length: 15; J gene: TRBJ2-7; CDR3 DNA: TGTGCCAGCAGTTACTCGGGACGGCTTTCCTACGAGCAGTACTTC; CDR3 protein: CASSYSGRLSYEQYF
clone size: few; D gene: TRBD1; V gene: TRBV3-1; CDR3 length: 15; J gene: TRBJ1-6; CDR3 DNA: TGTGCCAGCAGGGTAGGACAGGCCTATAATTCACCCCTCCACTTT; CDR3 protein: CASRVGQAYNSPLHF
clone size: .; D gene: .; V gene: TRBV12-3/TRBV12-4; CDR3 length: 13; J gene: TRBJ2-7; CDR3 DNA: TGTGCCAGCGCCGACAGGGGAGGGTACGAGCAGTACTTC; CDR3 protein: CASADRGGYEQYF
clone size: .; D gene: TRBD2; V gene: TRBV20-1; CDR3 length: 15; J gene: TRBJ2-3; CDR3 DNA: TGCAGTGCCGCGCCCGGCGGGGGGGCCGTAGATACGCAGTATTTT; CDR3 protein: CSAAPGGGAVDTQYF
clone size: few; D gene: .; V gene: TRBV29-1; CDR3 length: 14; J gene: TRBJ2-3; CDR3 DNA: TGCAGCGTGCCCGGACCACATGGGACAGATACGCAGTATTTT; CDR3 protein: CSVPGPHGTDTQYF
clone size: .; D gene: .; V gene: TRBV7-9; CDR3 length: 13; J gene: TRBJ2-6; CDR3 DNA: TGTGCCAGCAGCGCCCGACCCCACAACGTCCTGACTTTC; CDR3 protein: CASSARPHNVLTF
clone size: few; D gene: .; V gene: TRBV6-2/TRBV6-3; CDR3 length: 14; J gene: TRBJ1-4; CDR3 DNA: TGTGCCAGCAGCAGACGGGAGCTCAATGAAAAACTGTTTTTT; CDR3 protein: CASSRRELNEKLFF
clone size: .; D gene: TRBD1; V gene: TRBV7-8; CDR3 length: 17; J gene: TRBJ1-4; CDR3 DNA: TGTGCCAGCAGCCGAGACAGGGGGCTGTTCCGGAATGAAAAACTGTTTTTT; CDR3 protein: CASSRDRGLFRNEKLFF